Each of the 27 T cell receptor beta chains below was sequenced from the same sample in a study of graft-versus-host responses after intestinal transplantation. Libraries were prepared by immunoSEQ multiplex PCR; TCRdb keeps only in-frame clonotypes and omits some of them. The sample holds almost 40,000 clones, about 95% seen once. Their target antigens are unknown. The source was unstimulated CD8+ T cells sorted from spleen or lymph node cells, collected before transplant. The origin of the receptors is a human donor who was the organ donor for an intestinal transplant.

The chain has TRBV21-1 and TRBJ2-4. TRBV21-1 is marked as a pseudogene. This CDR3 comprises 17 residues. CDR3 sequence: CASSGYILQQRKNIQYF. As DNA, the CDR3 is TGTGCCAGCAGCGGCTATATACTACAGCAAAGAAAAAACATTCAGTACTTC.

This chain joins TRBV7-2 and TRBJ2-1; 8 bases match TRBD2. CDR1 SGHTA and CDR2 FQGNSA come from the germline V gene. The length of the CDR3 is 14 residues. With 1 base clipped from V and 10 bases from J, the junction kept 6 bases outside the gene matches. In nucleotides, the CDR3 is TGTGCCAGCAGCTTAGTGCGGGGGGCACTGGAGCAGTTCTTC. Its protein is CASSLVRGALEQFF.

CDR3 in amino acids: CASSRTGGGSMDSPLHF. The CDR3 DNA sequence: TGTGCCAGCAGCCGTACAGGGGGCGGCTCAATGGATTCACCCCTCCACTTT. The gene calls are TRBV21-1 and TRBJ1-6; the table assigns TRBD1, which was not confirmed against the DNA. TRBV21-1 is described as a pseudogene. The CDR3 has 17 amino acids.

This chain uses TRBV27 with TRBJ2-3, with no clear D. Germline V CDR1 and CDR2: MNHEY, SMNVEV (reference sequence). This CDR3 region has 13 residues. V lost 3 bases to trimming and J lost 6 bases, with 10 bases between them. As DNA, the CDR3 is TGTGCCAGCAGTTTCGGAAGGGTCGATACGCAGTATTTT. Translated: CASSFGRVDTQYF.

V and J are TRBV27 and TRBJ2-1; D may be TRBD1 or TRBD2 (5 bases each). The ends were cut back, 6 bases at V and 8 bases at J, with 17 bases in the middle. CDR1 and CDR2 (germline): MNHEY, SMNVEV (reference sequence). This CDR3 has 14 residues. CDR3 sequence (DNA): TGTGCCAGCAGCCCACTCTTCGGGGCCGATGAGCAGTTCTTC. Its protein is CASSPLFGADEQFF.

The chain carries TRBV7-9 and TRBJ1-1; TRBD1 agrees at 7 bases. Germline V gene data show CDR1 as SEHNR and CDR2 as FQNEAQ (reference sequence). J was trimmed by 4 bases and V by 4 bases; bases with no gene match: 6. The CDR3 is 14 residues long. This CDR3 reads CASSSESGGTEAFF. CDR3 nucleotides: TGTGCCAGCAGCTCAGAGTCAGGGGGCACTGAAGCTTTCTTT.

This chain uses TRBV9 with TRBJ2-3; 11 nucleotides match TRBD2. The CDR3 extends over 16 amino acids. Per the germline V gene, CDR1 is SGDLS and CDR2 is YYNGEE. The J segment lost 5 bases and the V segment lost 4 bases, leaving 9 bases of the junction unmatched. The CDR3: CASSQGVLAGGDTQYF. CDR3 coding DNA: TGTGCCAGCAGCCAAGGGGTTCTAGCGGGGGGAGATACGCAGTATTTT.

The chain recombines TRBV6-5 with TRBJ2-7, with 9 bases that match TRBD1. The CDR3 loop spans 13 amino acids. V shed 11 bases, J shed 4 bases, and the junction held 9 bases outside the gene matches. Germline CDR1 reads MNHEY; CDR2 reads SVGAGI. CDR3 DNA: TGTGCCGCAAGTGGGACAGGGACGTACGAGCAGTACTTC. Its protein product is CAASGTGTYEQYF.

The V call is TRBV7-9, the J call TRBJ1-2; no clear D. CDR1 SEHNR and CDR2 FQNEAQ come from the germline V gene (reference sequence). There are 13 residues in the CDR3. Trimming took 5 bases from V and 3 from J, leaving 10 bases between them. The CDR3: CASSPEADYGYTF. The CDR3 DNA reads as TGTGCCAGCAGCCCAGAGGCAGACTATGGCTACACCTTC.

The CDR3 protein is CASSFEVEGFRQYF. CDR3 coding DNA: TGTGCCAGCAGCTTTGAAGTCGAGGGATTTAGGCAGTACTTC. V and J are TRBV13 and TRBJ2-7; tentative D call: TRBD2 (5 bases). V shed 3 bases and J shed 9 bases, with 18 bases lying between them. The germline V gene has CDR1 PRHDT and CDR2 FYEKMQ (reference sequence). The CDR3 runs 14 residues.

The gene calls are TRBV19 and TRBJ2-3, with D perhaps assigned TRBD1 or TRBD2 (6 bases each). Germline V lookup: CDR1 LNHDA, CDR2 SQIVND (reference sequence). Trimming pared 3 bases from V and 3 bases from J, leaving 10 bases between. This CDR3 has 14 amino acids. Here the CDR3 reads CASSMRGETDTQYF. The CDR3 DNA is TGTGCCAGTAGTATGAGGGGGGAGACAGATACGCAGTATTTT.

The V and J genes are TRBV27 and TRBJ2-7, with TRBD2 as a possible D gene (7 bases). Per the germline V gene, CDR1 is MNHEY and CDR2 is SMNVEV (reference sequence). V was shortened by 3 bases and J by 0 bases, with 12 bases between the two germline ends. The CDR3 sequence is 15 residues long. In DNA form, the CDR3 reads TGTGCCAGCAGTTTTGGAGGGGGGGGCTCCTACGAGCAGTACTTC. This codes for CASSFGGGGSYEQYF.

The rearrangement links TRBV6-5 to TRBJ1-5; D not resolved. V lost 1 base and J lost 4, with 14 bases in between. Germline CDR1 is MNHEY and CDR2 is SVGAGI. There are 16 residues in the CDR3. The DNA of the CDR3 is TGTGCCAGCAGTTACTATGGGCCGAGAATGAATCAGCCCCAGCATTTT. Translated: CASSYYGPRMNQPQHF.

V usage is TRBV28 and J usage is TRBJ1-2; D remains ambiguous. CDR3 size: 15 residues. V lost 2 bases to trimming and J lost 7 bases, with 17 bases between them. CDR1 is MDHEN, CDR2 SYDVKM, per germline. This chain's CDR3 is CASSLRETWYSGYTF. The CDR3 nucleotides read TGTGCCAGCAGTTTAAGGGAGACCTGGTATTCTGGCTACACCTTC.

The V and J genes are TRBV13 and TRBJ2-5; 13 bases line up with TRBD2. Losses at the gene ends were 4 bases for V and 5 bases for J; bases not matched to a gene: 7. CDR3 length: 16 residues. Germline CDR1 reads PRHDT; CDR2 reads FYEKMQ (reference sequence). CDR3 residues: CASSSRALAGGETQYF. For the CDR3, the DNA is TGTGCCAGCAGCTCCCGAGCACTAGCGGGAGGGGAGACCCAGTACTTC. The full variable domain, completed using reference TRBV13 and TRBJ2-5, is AAGVIQSPRHLIKEKRETATLKCYPIPRHDTVYWYQQGPGQDPQFLISFYEKMQSDKGSIPDRFSAQQFSDYHSELNMSSLELGDSALYFCASSSRALAGGETQYFGPGTRLLVL.

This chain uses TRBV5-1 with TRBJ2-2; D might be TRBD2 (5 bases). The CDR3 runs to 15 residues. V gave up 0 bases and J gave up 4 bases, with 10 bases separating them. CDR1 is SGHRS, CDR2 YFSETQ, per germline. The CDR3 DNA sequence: TGCGCCAGCAGCTTGGATCACGGAGGCACCGGGGAGCTGTTTTTT. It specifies CASSLDHGGTGELFF.

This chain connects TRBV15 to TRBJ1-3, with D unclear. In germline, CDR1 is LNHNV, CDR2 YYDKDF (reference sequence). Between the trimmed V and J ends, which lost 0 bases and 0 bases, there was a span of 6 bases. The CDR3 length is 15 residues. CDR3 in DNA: TGTGCCACCAGCAGAGATCGGAGCTCTGGAAACACCATATATTTT. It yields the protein CATSRDRSSGNTIYF.

This CDR3 is CASSQDRIGTNYGYTF. DNA of the CDR3: TGCGCCAGCAGCCAAGATCGAATAGGGACTAACTATGGCTACACCTTC. V usage is TRBV4-3 and J usage is TRBJ1-2; D is unclear. From germline, CDR1 is LGHNA and CDR2 YSLEER. The V gene lost 0 bases and the J gene lost 0 bases, with 11 bases spanning the gap. The CDR3 extends over 16 amino acids.

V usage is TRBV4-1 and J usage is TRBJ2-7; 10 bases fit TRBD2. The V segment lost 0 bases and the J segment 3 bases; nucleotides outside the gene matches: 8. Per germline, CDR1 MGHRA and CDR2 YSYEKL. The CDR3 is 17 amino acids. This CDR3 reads CASSQDLSSGGIYEQYF. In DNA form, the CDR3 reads TGCGCCAGCAGCCAAGATCTGAGTAGCGGGGGGATCTACGAGCAGTACTTC.

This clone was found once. The CDR3 DNA reads TGCGCCAGCCGGCTGGCGGGGGCCCAAACCGGGGAGCTGTTTTTT. Translating it yields CASRLAGAQTGELFF. The chain joins TRBV4-1 to TRBJ2-2; D is perhaps TRBD2 (7 bases). V was shortened by 8 bases and J by 5 bases, with 18 bases between the two germline ends. CDR1 and CDR2 from the germline V gene are MGHRA and YSYEKL. This CDR3 has 15 residues.

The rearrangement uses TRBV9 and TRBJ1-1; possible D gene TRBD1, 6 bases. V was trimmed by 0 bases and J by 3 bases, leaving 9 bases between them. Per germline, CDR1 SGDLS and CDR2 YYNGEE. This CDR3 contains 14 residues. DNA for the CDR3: TGTGCCAGCAGCGTAGTGGGGGCGGACACTGAAGCTTTCTTT. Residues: CASSVVGADTEAFF.

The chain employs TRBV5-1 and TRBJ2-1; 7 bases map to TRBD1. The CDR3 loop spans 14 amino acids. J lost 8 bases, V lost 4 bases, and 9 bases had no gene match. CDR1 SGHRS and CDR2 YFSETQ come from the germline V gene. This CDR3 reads CASSPRQGGHEQFF. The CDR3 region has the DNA TGCGCCAGCAGCCCAAGACAGGGTGGGCATGAGCAGTTCTTC.

The CDR3 DNA is TGTGCCAGCAGCCGACTAGCGGGGGCCCCCGAGCAGTACTTC. It specifies CASSRLAGAPEQYF. The chain combines TRBV5-5 with TRBJ2-7, with 12 bases fitting TRBD2. With 4 bases clipped from V and 6 bases from J, the junction kept 5 bases outside the gene matches. The germline V gene has CDR1 SGHKS and CDR2 YYEKEE (reference sequence). There are 14 residues in the CDR3.

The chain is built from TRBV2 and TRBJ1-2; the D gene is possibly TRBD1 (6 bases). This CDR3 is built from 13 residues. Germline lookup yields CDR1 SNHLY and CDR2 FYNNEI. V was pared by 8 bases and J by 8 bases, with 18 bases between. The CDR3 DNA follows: TGTGCCAGCTTAAGGGGGACACTTCTCGGCTACACCTTC. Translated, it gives CASLRGTLLGYTF.

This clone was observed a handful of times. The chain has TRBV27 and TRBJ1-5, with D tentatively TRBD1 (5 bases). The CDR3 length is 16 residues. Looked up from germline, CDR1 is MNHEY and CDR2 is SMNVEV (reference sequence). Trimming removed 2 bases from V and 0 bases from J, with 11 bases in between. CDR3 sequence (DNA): TGTGCCAGCAGTTTACGGGGGGGGGATAGCAATCAGCCCCAGCATTTT. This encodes CASSLRGGDSNQPQHF.

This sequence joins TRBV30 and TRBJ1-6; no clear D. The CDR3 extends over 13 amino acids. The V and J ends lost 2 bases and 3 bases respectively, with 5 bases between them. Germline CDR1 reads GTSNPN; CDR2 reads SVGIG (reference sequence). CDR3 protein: CAWSFVYNSPLHF. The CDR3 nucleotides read TGTGCCTGGAGTTTCGTCTATAATTCACCCCTCCACTTT.

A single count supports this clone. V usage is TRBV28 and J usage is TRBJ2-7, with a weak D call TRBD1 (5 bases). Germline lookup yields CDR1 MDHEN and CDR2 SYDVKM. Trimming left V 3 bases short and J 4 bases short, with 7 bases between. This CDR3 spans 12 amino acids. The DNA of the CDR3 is TGTGCCAGCAGTTTCAGGGCTTACGAGCAGTACTTC. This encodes CASSFRAYEQYF.